One and the same sample provided the 27 T cell receptor beta chains below, sequenced in a study of T cell responses to AZD1222 COVID-19 vaccine. The data were produced by immunoSEQ multiplex PCR, yet TCRdb's version contains in-frame clones alone and is incomplete. The profile covers fewer than 110,000 clones, with around 87% appearing a single time and about 9.4% taken by the ten largest. The source was peripheral blood, collected 28 days after the second AZD1222 dose. These receptors all come from an adult who received the AZD1222 COVID-19 vaccine.

This clone showed up just a few times. The chain has TRBV9 and TRBJ2-1; 14 bases map to TRBD2. J was trimmed by 7 bases and V by 4 bases; bases with no gene match: 13. Looked up from germline, CDR1 is SGDLS and CDR2 is YYNGEE. The CDR3 is 18 residues long. CDR3: CASSLGTSGRDTVNEQFF. The CDR3 bases are TGTGCCAGCAGCTTGGGGACTAGCGGGAGAGATACAGTTAATGAGCAGTTCTTC. Complete variable domain (other parts from reference TRBV9 and TRBJ2-1): DSGVTQTPKHLITATGQRVTLRCSPRSGDLSVYWYQQSLDQGLQFLIQYYNGEERAKGNILERFSAQQFPDLHSELNLSSLELGDSALYFCASSLGTSGRDTVNEQFFGPGTRLTVL.

V gene TRBV12-3 or TRBV12-4 combines with J gene TRBJ2-1, with TRBD2 as a possible D gene (5 bases). This CDR3 is built from 12 residues. V lost 6 bases and J lost 4, with 7 bases in between. In nucleotides, the CDR3 is TGTGCCAGCAGAAGACTATACAATGAGCAGTTCTTC. Its translation is CASRRLYNEQFF.

J is TRBJ2-3 and V is TRBV6-5; the match to TRBD1 covers 9 bases. The CDR3 spans 14 residues. V gave up 8 bases and J gave up 7 bases; unmatched junction bases: 10. Germline V gene sequence: CDR1 MNHEY, CDR2 SVGAGI. The CDR3 sequence: CASLQVQGAYTQYF. Written as DNA, the CDR3 is TGTGCCAGCCTTCAGGTACAGGGGGCCTATACGCAGTATTTT.

The chain links TRBV2 to TRBJ1-4, with 7 bases matching TRBD1. Unmatched junction bases numbered 8, after V lost 6 bases and J lost 7 bases. Germline CDR1 reads SNHLY; CDR2 reads FYNNEI. The CDR3 is made up of 14 amino acids. CDR3 nucleotides: TGTGCCAGCAGCACCAGGACAGGCCCTGAAAAACTGTTTTTT. Its translation: CASSTRTGPEKLFF. Looking up the rest from reference TRBV2 and TRBJ1-4 gives the full variable domain: EPEVTQTPSHQVTQMGQEVILRCVPISNHLYFYWYRQILGQKVEFLVSFYNNEISEKSEIFDDQFSVERPDGSNFTLKIRSTKLEDSAMYFCASSTRTGPEKLFFGSGTQLSVL.

The genes are TRBV5-6 and TRBJ2-3; 10 bases agree with TRBD2. Germline CDR1 and CDR2: SGHDT and YYEEEE. V trimming: 0 bases; J trimming: 0 bases; junction bases outside the gene matches: 10. This CDR3 spans 19 amino acids. CDR3 DNA: TGTGCCAGCAGCTTGGCCATTCCCCGAGCGGGAGGGAGCACAGATACGCAGTATTTT. Protein product: CASSLAIPRAGGSTDTQYF.

CDR3 sequence (DNA): TGTGCCAGCAGCTTAGGTAGCGGGAGCACAGATACGCAGTATTTT. The encoded protein is CASSLGSGSTDTQYF. The V gene is TRBV7-2, the J gene TRBJ2-3, with TRBD2 matching over 7 bases. CDR3 length equals 15 residues. Germline V gives CDR1 SGHTA, CDR2 FQGNSA. The junction had 1 base not matched to a gene; V was cut back by 1 base and J by 0 bases.

This chain joins TRBV12-5 and TRBJ2-3; D is possibly TRBD2 (7 bases). Germline-derived CDR1 and CDR2 are LGHNT and FRNRAP. There are 17 residues in the CDR3. V lost 5 bases and J lost 5, with 23 bases in between. Written as DNA, the CDR3 is TGTGCTAGTGGTACGACGACTAGCTGGACAGCCAAAGATACGCAGTATTTT. Protein: CASGTTTSWTAKDTQYF.

This chain joins TRBV7-9 and TRBJ2-5; D may match TRBD1 or TRBD2 (6 bases each). V dropped 5 bases and J dropped 3 bases, with 25 bases sitting between them. The CDR3 covers 18 residues. CDR1 and CDR2 from the germline V gene are SEHNR and FQNEAQ (reference sequence). The CDR3 DNA sequence: TGTGCCAGCAGCCCCGGAGTCTGGACAGAGGGGGGCAAAGAGACCCAGTACTTC. Encoded protein: CASSPGVWTEGGKETQYF. The whole variable domain, filled in from reference TRBV7-9 and TRBJ2-5, reads DTGVSQNPRHKITKRGQNVTFRCDPISEHNRLYWYRQTLGQGPEFLTYFQNEAQLEKSRLLSDRFSAERPKGSFSTLEIQRTEQGDSAMYLCASSPGVWTEGGKETQYFGPGTRLLVL.

The V gene is TRBV10-3, the J gene TRBJ1-6; TRBD1 might be the D (5 bases). From germline, CDR1 is ENHRY and CDR2 SYGVKD. V lost 11 bases to trimming and J lost 5 bases, with 7 bases between them. This CDR3 spans 11 amino acids. CDR3 loop: CASQDNSPLHF. In DNA form, the CDR3 reads TGTGCCTCACAGGATAATTCACCCCTCCACTTT.

This sequence joins TRBV9 and TRBJ1-4, with D possibly TRBD1 on 5 matching bases. The CDR3 has 15 amino acids. Trimming removed 0 bases from V and 4 bases from J, with 10 bases in between. Germline lookup yields CDR1 SGDLS and CDR2 YYNGEE. The CDR3 spells CASSVAGGNNEKLFF. In nucleotides, the CDR3 is TGTGCCAGCAGCGTAGCCGGGGGGAATAATGAAAAACTGTTTTTT. Together with reference TRBV9 and TRBJ1-4, the CDR3 gives the full variable domain: DSGVTQTPKHLITATGQRVTLRCSPRSGDLSVYWYQQSLDQGLQFLIQYYNGEERAKGNILERFSAQQFPDLHSELNLSSLELGDSALYFCASSVAGGNNEKLFFGSGTQLSVL.

This chain uses TRBV5-1 with TRBJ2-5; D could derive from TRBD1 or TRBD2 (5 bases each). CDR1 and CDR2 from the germline V gene are SGHRS and YFSETQ. The CDR3 is 15 amino acids. V was pared by 2 bases and J by 1 base, with 12 bases between. Here the CDR3 DNA reads TGCGCCAGCAGCTTCCGGGGCCCTCGCCAAGAGACCCAGTACTTC. Translation gives CASSFRGPRQETQYF. Filled out from reference TRBV5-1 and TRBJ2-5, the complete variable domain reads KAGVTQTPRYLIKTRGQQVTLSCSPISGHRSVSWYQQTPGQGLQFLFEYFSETQRNKGNFPGRFSGRQFSNSRSEMNVSTLELGDSALYLCASSFRGPRQETQYFGPGTRLLVL.

This chain connects TRBV25-1 to TRBJ1-1; D is unclear. With 2 bases removed from V and 1 base from J, the gap between germline ends came to 17 bases. Germline V gene data show CDR1 as MGHDK and CDR2 as SYGVNS. CDR3 length equals 17 residues. CDR3 sequence reads: CASSESRPGVSNTEAFF. DNA for the CDR3: TGTGCCAGCAGTGAAAGCAGACCGGGCGTTTCGAACACTGAAGCTTTCTTT.

The chain employs TRBV2 and TRBJ2-7, with a possible D match to TRBD1 (6 bases). Trimming removed 5 bases from V and 2 bases from J, with 13 bases in between. There are 14 residues in the CDR3. Germline lookup yields CDR1 SNHLY and CDR2 FYNNEI. CDR3 sequence: CASSTQGSPYEQYF. CDR3 bases: TGTGCCAGCAGTACTCAGGGGTCTCCCTACGAGCAGTACTTC.

The rearrangement joins TRBV5-1 to TRBJ1-2; D uncertain. V gave up 4 bases and J gave up 2 bases, with 9 bases separating them. This CDR3 contains 13 residues. Germline lookup yields CDR1 SGHRS and CDR2 YFSETQ. In DNA, the CDR3 is TGCGCCAGCAGCCCTGACCCGAACTATGGCTACACCTTC. Translation gives CASSPDPNYGYTF.

The gene calls are TRBV5-1 and TRBJ2-7; the D gene is possibly TRBD1 (5 bases). The V and J ends lost 4 bases and 5 bases respectively, with 22 bases between them. The germline V gene encodes CDR1 SGHRS and CDR2 YFSETQ. This CDR3 region has 16 residues. The CDR3 DNA follows: TGCGCCAGCAGCCCCCCTAATACCAGGGATGCCGACGAGCAGTACTTC. Its translation is CASSPPNTRDADEQYF.

CDR3 loop: CASSSLNRGTSNQPQHF. CDR3 in DNA: TGTGCCAGCAGTTCTTTGAACAGGGGAACTAGCAATCAGCCCCAGCATTTT. The chain couples TRBV6-2 or TRBV6-3 to TRBJ1-5; 7 nucleotides match TRBD1. The CDR3 covers 17 residues. The V and J ends lost 4 bases and 0 bases, in that order; junction bases with no gene match: 9. Germline lookup yields CDR1 MNHEY and CDR2 SVGEGT.

The gene calls are TRBV5-4 and TRBJ1-6; tentative D call: TRBD1 (6 bases). V shed 3 bases and J shed 7 bases, with 11 bases lying between them. The CDR3 extends over 14 amino acids. Germline V gene sequence: CDR1 SGHNT, CDR2 YYREEE (reference sequence). The CDR3 region has the DNA TGTGCCAGCAGCTCTTACAGGGAAAATTCACCCCTCCACTTT. Protein product: CASSSYRENSPLHF. Full variable domain (missing parts from reference TRBV5-4 and TRBJ1-6): ETGVTQSPTHLIKTRGQQVTLRCSSQSGHNTVSWYQQALGQGPQFIFQYYREEENGRGNFPPRFSGLQFPNYSSELNVNALELDDSALYLCASSSYRENSPLHFGNGTRLTVT.

The chain couples TRBV5-1 to TRBJ1-5, with D possibly matching TRBD1 (5 bases). Germline-derived CDR1 and CDR2 are SGHRS and YFSETQ. The CDR3 spans 15 residues. The V gene lost 1 base and the J gene lost 0 bases, with 8 bases spanning the gap. The CDR3 DNA reads as TGCGCCAGCAGCTTGCTAGGGGATAGCAATCAGCCCCAGCATTTT. Protein sequence: CASSLLGDSNQPQHF.

The gene calls are TRBV2 and TRBJ1-2, with a weak D call TRBD1 (5 bases). This CDR3 region has 15 residues. Trimming shortened V by 4 bases and J by 3 bases, and 15 bases separated the two germline ends. CDR1 and CDR2 (germline): SNHLY, FYNNEI. For the CDR3, the DNA is TGTGCCAGCAGTGTGGGGGGAGGATTGGACTATGGCTACACCTTC. Translation: CASSVGGGLDYGYTF. The full variable domain, in which reference TRBV2 and TRBJ1-2 provide the parts outside the CDR3, is EPEVTQTPSHQVTQMGQEVILRCVPISNHLYFYWYRQILGQKVEFLVSFYNNEISEKSEIFDDQFSVERPDGSNFTLKIRSTKLEDSAMYFCASSVGGGLDYGYTFGSGTRLTVV.

The rearrangement uses TRBV27 and TRBJ2-1, with 8 bases that match TRBD1. The V gene end was trimmed by 4 bases and the J gene end by 3 bases; junction bases not matched to a gene: 5. The CDR3 length is 15 residues. Looked up from germline, CDR1 is MNHEY and CDR2 is SMNVEV (reference sequence). The CDR3 is CASSSPGGGYNEQFF. The CDR3 region has the DNA TGTGCCAGCAGTTCCCCAGGGGGCGGCTACAATGAGCAGTTCTTC.

The CDR3 DNA is TGTGCCAGCGGGGGTCGACAGGGTGCCTACAATGAGCAGTTCTTC. It codes for CASGGRQGAYNEQFF. The J gene is TRBJ2-1, the V gene TRBV6-4; 7 nucleotides agree with TRBD1. V shed 8 bases, J shed 2 bases, and the junction held 9 bases outside the gene matches. There are 15 residues in the CDR3. Germline V CDR1 and CDR2: MRHNA, SNTAGT.

The gene calls are TRBV19 and TRBJ1-2, with unresolved D. This CDR3 spans 12 amino acids. V shed 9 bases and J shed 2 bases, with 10 bases lying between them. Per the germline V gene, CDR1 is LNHDA and CDR2 is SQIVND (reference sequence). The CDR3 DNA is TGTGCCAGCCGTAACGAGAACTATGGCTACACCTTC. This codes for CASRNENYGYTF.

This chain links TRBV5-1 with TRBJ2-2; D may be TRBD2 (6 bases). CDR1 and CDR2 from the germline V gene are SGHRS and YFSETQ. V was clipped by 3 bases and J by 5 bases, with 17 bases between them. CDR3 length equals 16 residues. The CDR3 sequence is CASSSSGGTLTGELFF. CDR3 DNA: TGCGCCAGCAGCTCCTCTGGGGGGACCTTGACCGGGGAGCTGTTTTTT.

V and J are TRBV7-3 and TRBJ1-3, with D unresolved. The CDR3 is 13 amino acids. Trimming removed 1 base from V and 4 bases from J, with 5 bases in between. Germline V gene sequence: CDR1 SGHTA, CDR2 FQGTGA. The CDR3, as DNA: TGTGCCAGCAGCTTAAATAGGGGAAACACCATATATTTT. Protein product: CASSLNRGNTIYF.

The chain uses TRBV9 and TRBJ1-3, with 11 bases identical to TRBD1. This CDR3 comprises 17 residues. The V gene end was trimmed by 6 bases and the J gene end by 0 bases; junction bases not matched to a gene: 8. CDR1 and CDR2 from the germline V gene are SGDLS and YYNGEE. Here the CDR3 reads CASIPDRGHHSGNTIYF. The CDR3 region has the DNA TGTGCCAGCATCCCGGACAGGGGGCACCACTCTGGAAACACCATATATTTT.

The CDR3 region has the DNA TGCGCCAGCAGCCTTTTGACTAACCCCGGGGAGCAGTACTTC. The encoded protein is CASSLLTNPGEQYF. The genes are TRBV5-1 and TRBJ2-7; D perhaps matches TRBD2 (5 bases). V gave up 4 bases and J gave up 7 bases, with 18 bases separating them. The CDR3 length is 14 residues. Germline loops: CDR1 SGHRS, CDR2 YFSETQ.

The rearrangement joins TRBV5-6 to TRBJ2-3; D is uncertain. The V end was cut by 0 bases, the J end by 1 base, with 9 bases between. Per germline, CDR1 SGHDT and CDR2 YYEEEE. The CDR3 length is 15 residues. CDR3 region: CASSLGPLGTDTQYF. CDR3 nucleotide sequence: TGTGCCAGCAGCTTGGGGCCCCTGGGCACAGATACGCAGTATTTT.